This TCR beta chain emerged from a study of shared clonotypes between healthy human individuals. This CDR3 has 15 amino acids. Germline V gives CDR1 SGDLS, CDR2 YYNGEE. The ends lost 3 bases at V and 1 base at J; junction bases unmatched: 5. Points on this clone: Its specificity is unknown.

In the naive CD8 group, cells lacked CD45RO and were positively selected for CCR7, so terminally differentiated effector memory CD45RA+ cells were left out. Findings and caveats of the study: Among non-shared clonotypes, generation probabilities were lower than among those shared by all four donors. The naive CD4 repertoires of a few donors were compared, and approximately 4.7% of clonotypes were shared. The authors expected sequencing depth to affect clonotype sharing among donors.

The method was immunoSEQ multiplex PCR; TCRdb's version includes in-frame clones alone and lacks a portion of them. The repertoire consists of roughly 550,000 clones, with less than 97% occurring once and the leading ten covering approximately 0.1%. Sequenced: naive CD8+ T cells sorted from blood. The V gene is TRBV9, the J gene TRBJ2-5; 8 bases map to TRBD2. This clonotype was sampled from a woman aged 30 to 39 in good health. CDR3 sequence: CASSAYTSGQETQYF. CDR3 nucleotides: TGTGCCAGCAGCGCATACACTAGCGGCCAAGAGACCCAGTACTTC.